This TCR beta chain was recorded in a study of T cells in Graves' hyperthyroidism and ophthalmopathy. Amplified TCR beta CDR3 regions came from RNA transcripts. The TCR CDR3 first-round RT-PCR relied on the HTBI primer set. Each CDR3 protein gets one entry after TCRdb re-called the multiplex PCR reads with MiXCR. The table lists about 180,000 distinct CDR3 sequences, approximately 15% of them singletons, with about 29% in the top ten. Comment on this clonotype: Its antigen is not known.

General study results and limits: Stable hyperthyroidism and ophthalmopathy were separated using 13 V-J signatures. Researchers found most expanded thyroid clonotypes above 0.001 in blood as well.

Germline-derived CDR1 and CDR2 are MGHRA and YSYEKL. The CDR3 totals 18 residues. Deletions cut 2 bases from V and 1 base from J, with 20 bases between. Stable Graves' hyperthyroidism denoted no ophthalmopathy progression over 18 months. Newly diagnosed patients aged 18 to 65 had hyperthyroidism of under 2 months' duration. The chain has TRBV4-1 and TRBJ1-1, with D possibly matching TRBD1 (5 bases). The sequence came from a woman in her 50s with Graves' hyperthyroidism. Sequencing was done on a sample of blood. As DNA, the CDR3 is TGCGCCAGCAGCCAAACCCCCCCCGAGGGGCAGACGAACACTGAAGCTTTCTTT. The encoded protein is CASSQTPPEGQTNTEAFF.